This T cell receptor beta chain was obtained from a study of shared clonotypes between healthy human individuals. This clone was observed a single time. This CDR3 has 15 amino acids. V dropped 1 base and J dropped 2 bases, with 10 bases sitting between them. Germline lookup yields CDR1 SGHNT and CDR2 YYREEE (reference sequence). Profiling relied on immunoSEQ multiplex PCR, and the TCRdb table lists in-frame clones only, not all of them. The table has about 710,000 clones, less than 80% seen once; the top ten hold about 1.8%. The chain recombines TRBV5-4 with TRBJ2-1; maybe TRBD2 (6 bases). This receptor was identified in a woman between 25 and 40 years old in good health. Source material: memory CD4+ T cells sorted from blood. This sample's subset: CD45RA-negative fraction. CDR3 in amino acids: CASSLTGLPYNEQFF. Here the CDR3 DNA reads TGTGCCAGCAGCTTGACGGGACTTCCCTACAATGAGCAGTTCTTC.